This is a list of T cell receptor beta chains from one sample in a study of blood T cells in healthy people across ages. TCRdb re-called the 5' RACE reads through MiXCR, storing one row per CDR3 protein. This table holds more than 700,000 distinct CDR3 sequences, 50% to 65% found once. Sequenced: blood. The receptors come from a man aged 80 or over in good health. Both conserved end residues are trimmed from each CDR3. Only some rows state a clone size, as once, few, many or a class for expanded clones.

size | J | V | CDR3
few | TRBJ1-1 | TRBV20-1 | SARDPRTGLLNTEAF
- | TRBJ2-7 | TRBV20-1 | SAPGGSRVDVQY
many | TRBJ2-1 | TRBV5-1 | ASSLEGLAVYNEQF
- | TRBJ2-2 | TRBV4-2 | ASSRGASGFNTGELF
few | TRBJ2-7 | TRBV7-2 | ASRWGGSGDEQY
- | TRBJ2-1 | TRBV28 | ATLPGGGTYNEQF
- | TRBJ2-7 | TRBV27 | ASSLSAPRDRSYEQY
few | TRBJ1-2 | TRBV28 | ASSLPAYRPGTGNGYT
- | TRBJ2-5 | TRBV27 | ASSFSVRGLRTQY
- | TRBJ2-1 | TRBV27 | ASTLGLARPYNEQF
- | - | TRBV18 | ASSPLGEGEQY
few | TRBJ2-1 | TRBV3-1 | ASSSPPAASYNEQF
- | TRBJ2-7 | TRBV9 | ASSVSKPGQGVWLTYEQY
- | TRBJ2-7 | TRBV18 | ASSARSGAYEQY
- | TRBJ2-1 | TRBV27 | ASSFLRGSDNEQF
- | TRBJ2-7 | TRBV9 | ASSVAPQGSYEQY
few | TRBJ1-5 | TRBV20-1 | SARDSRDPYSNQPQH
- | - | TRBV29-1 | SETGTSDYEQY
few | TRBJ1-2 | TRBV20-1 | SALKGTGASGYT
- | TRBJ1-5 | TRBV3-1 | ASSFDGYQPQH
- | TRBJ2-2 | TRBV29-1 | SVEAGRGSTGELF
few | TRBJ1-1 | TRBV7-2 | ASSLAGTQNTEAF
- | TRBJ2-2 | TRBV27 | ASRIGTGKTGELF
once | TRBJ1-6 | TRBV18 | ASSPGTDNSPPH
- | TRBJ1-1 | TRBV4-2 | ASSLISENTEAF
- | TRBJ2-6 | TRBV11-3 | ASSFVRRSSGANVLT
- | TRBJ2-1 | TRBV20-1 | SAKSSLGSSYNEQF
many | TRBJ1-1 | TRBV7-3 | ASSPSGGNTEAF
many | TRBJ2-7 | TRBV6-6 | ASSPTGGEQY
- | TRBJ2-1 | TRBV20-1 | SARPGLADLYQETQF
- | TRBJ2-1 | TRBV29-1 | SVSRTSSQAETQF
- | TRBJ2-1 | TRBV6-5 | ASSDISEQF
- | TRBJ2-7 | TRBV12-3/TRBV12-4 | ASSPLAGARYEQY
- | TRBJ2-1 | TRBV4-1 | ASSQGAGYNEQF
once | TRBJ2-1 | TRBV6-1 | ASSPDKNNEQF
- | TRBJ2-5 | TRBV6-5 | ASSYDSSRQETQY
- | TRBJ2-1 | TRBV4-2 | ASSTLDRVGISSYNEQF
- | TRBJ1-1 | TRBV28 | ASRQGTGEAF
- | TRBJ1-6 | TRBV12-3/TRBV12-4 | ASSLESLGSSYNSPLH
- | TRBJ2-3 | TRBV10-3 | AISESGPIDTQY
- | TRBJ2-5 | TRBV5-4 | ASSLALGDQTQY
- | TRBJ2-1 | TRBV20-1 | SAPDRGTYNEQF
- | TRBJ2-1 | TRBV5-1 | ASSFGQLGETQF
- | TRBJ1-2 | TRBV7-6 | ASSIGTGNYGYT
few | TRBJ2-3 | TRBV4-2 | ASSQGTSGRPDTQY
few | TRBJ2-4 | TRBV6-6 | ASSQGLAGGGDIQY
- | TRBJ1-2 | TRBV6-1 | ASSLHAGTGDYGYT